These T cell receptor beta chains were read from a single sample in a study of control samples from healthy donors and cancer patients. Profiling relied on immunoSEQ multiplex PCR, and the TCRdb table lists in-frame clones only, not all of them. The profile shows around 110,000 clones, around 91% of them singletons. The sequenced material came from PBMCs. The receptors were sampled from a woman aged 45-65 years with colorectal cancer. Each CDR3 is given with its conserved first and last residue. D genes are given only for firm matches.

>-|TRBV24-1|TRBJ2-7
CATSETGYEQYF
TGTGCCACCAGTGAAACAGGGTACGAGCAGTACTTC
>TRBD2|TRBV13|TRBJ2-3
CASAPGAGDSADTQYF
TGTGCCAGCGCCCCGGGAGCGGGAGATTCGGCAGATACGCAGTATTTT
>-|TRBV19|TRBJ1-3
CASSSDRSSGNTIYF
TGTGCCAGTAGTAGCGACAGAAGCTCTGGAAACACCATATATTTT
>-|TRBV30|TRBJ2-7
CAWSTSLYEQYF
TGTGCCTGGAGTACTTCTTTATACGAGCAGTACTTC
>-|TRBV7-3|TRBJ1-3
CASSLQGLDSGNTIYF
TGTGCCAGCAGCCTTCAGGGCCTCGACTCTGGAAACACCATATATTTT
>-|TRBV1|TRBJ2-3
CTSSLPDSPPHTQYF
TGCACCAGCAGCCTACCGGACTCCCCCCCCCATACGCAGTATTTT
>TRBD1|TRBV10-3|TRBJ1-1
CAISESRTGILSEAFF
TGTGCCATCAGTGAGTCTAGGACAGGGATTTTATCTGAAGCTTTCTTT
>-|TRBV5-1|TRBJ2-3
CASSFGETTDTQYF
TGCGCCAGCAGCTTCGGAGAGACCACAGATACGCAGTATTTT
>-|TRBV10-1|TRBJ1-3
CASSEFPFAARGNTIYF
TGCGCCAGCAGTGAGTTTCCGTTTGCGGCGAGAGGAAACACCATATATTTT
>TRBD1|TRBV2|TRBJ1-5
CASSAWAGGGNQPQHF
TGTGCCAGCAGCGCCTGGGCAGGGGGGGGCAATCAGCCCCAGCATTTT